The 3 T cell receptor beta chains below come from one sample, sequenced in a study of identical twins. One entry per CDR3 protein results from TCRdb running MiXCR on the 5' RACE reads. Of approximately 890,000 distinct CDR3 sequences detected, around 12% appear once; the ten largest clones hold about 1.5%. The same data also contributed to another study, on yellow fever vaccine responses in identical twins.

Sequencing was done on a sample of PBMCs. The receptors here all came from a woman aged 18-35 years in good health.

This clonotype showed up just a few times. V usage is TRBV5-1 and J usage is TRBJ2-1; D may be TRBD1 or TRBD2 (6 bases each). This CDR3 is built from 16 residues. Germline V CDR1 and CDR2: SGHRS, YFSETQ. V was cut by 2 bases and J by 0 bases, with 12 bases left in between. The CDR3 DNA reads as TGCGCCAGCAGCTTTGGACAGACTAGCTCCTACAATGAGCAGTTCTTC. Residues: CASSFGQTSSYNEQFF. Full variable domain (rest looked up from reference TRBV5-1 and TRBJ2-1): KAGVTQTPRYLIKTRGQQVTLSCSPISGHRSVSWYQQTPGQGLQFLFEYFSETQRNKGNFPGRFSGRQFSNSRSEMNVSTLELGDSALYLCASSFGQTSSYNEQFFGPGTRLTVL.

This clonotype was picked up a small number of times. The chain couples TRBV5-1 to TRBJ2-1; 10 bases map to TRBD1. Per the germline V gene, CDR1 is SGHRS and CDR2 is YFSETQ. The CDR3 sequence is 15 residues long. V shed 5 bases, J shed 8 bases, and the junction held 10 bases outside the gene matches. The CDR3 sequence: CASSTTGGAYHEQFF. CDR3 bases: TGCGCCAGCAGTACGACAGGGGGCGCGTACCATGAGCAGTTCTTC.

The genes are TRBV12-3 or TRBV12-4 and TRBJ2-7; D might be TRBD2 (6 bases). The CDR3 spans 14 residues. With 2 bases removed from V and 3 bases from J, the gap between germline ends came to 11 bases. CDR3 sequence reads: CASSLTGVDYEQYF. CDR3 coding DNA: TGTGCCAGCAGTTTAACGGGGGTGGACTACGAGCAGTACTTC.